The clone carrying this T cell receptor (beta chain) was picked up a small number of times. What it binds is unknown. The sample originates from a study of early T cells in non-severe SARS-CoV-2 infection. Study-level results: Reliance on VDJdb matching favored anti-spike CD8 responses; private and CD4 specificities were missed.

Trimming left V 2 bases short and J 7 bases short, with 12 bases between. The germline gives CDR1 MDHEN, CDR2 SYDVKM. This CDR3 has 13 residues. Individual cDNA molecules were tagged with unique molecular identifiers, the study reported. TCRdb passed the 5' RACE reads through MiXCR, listing each CDR3 protein once. The data contain about 84,000 distinct CDR3 sequences, 12% of them singletons. V usage is TRBV28 and J usage is TRBJ2-7, with TRBD1 as a possible D gene (6 bases). Material: whole blood. This clonotype was obtained from an adult who was a healthcare worker with PCR-confirmed SARS-CoV-2 infection or an uninfected control (not recorded which). The CDR3 nucleotides are TGTGCCAGCAGTTTAACAGGGCTGCTGGAGCAGTACTTC. Translating it yields CASSLTGLLEQYF.